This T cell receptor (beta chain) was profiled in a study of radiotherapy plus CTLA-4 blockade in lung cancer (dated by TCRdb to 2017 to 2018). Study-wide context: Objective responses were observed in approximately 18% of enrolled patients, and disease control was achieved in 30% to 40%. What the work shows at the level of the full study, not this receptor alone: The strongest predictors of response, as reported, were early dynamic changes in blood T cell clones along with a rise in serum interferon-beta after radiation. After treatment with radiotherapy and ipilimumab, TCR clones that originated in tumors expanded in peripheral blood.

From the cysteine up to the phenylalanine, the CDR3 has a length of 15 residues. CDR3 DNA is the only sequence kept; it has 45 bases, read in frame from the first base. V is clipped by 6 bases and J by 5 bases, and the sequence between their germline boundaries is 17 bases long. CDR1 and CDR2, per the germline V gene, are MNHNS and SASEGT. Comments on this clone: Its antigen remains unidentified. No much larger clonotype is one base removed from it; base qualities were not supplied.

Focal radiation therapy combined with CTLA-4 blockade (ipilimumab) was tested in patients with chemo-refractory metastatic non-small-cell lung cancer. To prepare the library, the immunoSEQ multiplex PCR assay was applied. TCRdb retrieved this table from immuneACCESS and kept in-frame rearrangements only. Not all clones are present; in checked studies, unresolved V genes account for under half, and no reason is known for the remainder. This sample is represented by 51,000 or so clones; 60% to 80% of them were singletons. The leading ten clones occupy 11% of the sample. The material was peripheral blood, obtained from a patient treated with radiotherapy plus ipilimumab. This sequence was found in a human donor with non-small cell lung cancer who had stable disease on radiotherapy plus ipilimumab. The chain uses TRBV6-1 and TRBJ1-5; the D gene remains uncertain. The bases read TGTGCCAGCAGCCAAAGCGGACGGATAGATCAGCCCCAGCATTTT. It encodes CASSQSGRIDQPQHF.